This passage covers 13 T cell receptor beta chains from one sample sequenced in a study of blood T cell repertoires in COVID-19. Clones were read by immunoSEQ multiplex PCR, and TCRdb kept only the in-frame ones, dropping some. The sample yields over 250,000 clones, 88% seen once. Source material: peripheral blood. The source of these receptors is a woman aged 40 to 50 who had recovered from COVID-19.

The V call is TRBV24-1, the J call TRBJ2-7; 10 bases fit TRBD1. CDR3 size: 17 residues. The V and J ends lost 3 bases and 4 bases, in that order; junction bases with no gene match: 11. CDR1 is KGHDR, CDR2 SFDVKD, per germline. This CDR3 is CATSDRKSGQGLYEQYF. The DNA for the CDR3 is TGTGCCACCAGTGATCGGAAGTCGGGACAGGGGCTTTACGAGCAGTACTTC.

This chain connects TRBV27 to TRBJ2-7; 9 bases align to TRBD2. The CDR3 sequence is 15 residues long. Per the germline V gene, CDR1 is MNHEY and CDR2 is SMNVEV (reference sequence). With 5 bases clipped from V and 4 bases from J, the junction kept 9 bases outside the gene matches. The CDR3 DNA sequence: TGTGCCAGCAGTCCCCTGACTAGCGGAGCGTACGAGCAGTACTTC. Its protein is CASSPLTSGAYEQYF.

The chain uses TRBV28 and TRBJ1-3; TRBD1 aligns across 9 bases. From germline, CDR1 is MDHEN and CDR2 SYDVKM. This CDR3 is built from 16 residues. With 6 bases clipped from V and 5 bases from J, the junction kept 11 bases outside the gene matches. CDR3 sequence: CASSPRGQGYRNTIYF. CDR3 coding DNA: TGTGCCAGCAGCCCCAGGGGACAGGGTTACAGAAACACCATATATTTT.

CDR3 DNA sequence: TGTGCCTGGAGCCCACAGGCCTACGAGCAGTACTTC. Translated: CAWSPQAYEQYF. V is TRBV30 and J is TRBJ2-7, with a possible D match to TRBD1 (5 bases). Germline V CDR1 and CDR2: GTSNPN, SVGIG (reference sequence). V lost 3 bases and J 2 bases, leaving 8 bases between the germline ends. This CDR3 contains 12 residues.

This chain connects TRBV30 to TRBJ2-1, with D possibly being TRBD2 (5 bases). Germline CDR1 reads GTSNPN; CDR2 reads SVGIG (reference sequence). CDR3 size: 12 residues. The V end lost 5 bases, the J end lost 10 bases, and 15 bases lay between the germline ends. Written as DNA, the CDR3 is TGTGCCTGGCGGGAAGGCCGGAGGGAGCAGTTCTTC. Residues: CAWREGRREQFF. Combining the CDR3 with reference TRBV30 and TRBJ2-1 gives the whole variable domain SQTIHQWPATLVQPVGSPLSLECTVEGTSNPNLYWYRQAAGRGLQLLFYSVGIGQISSEVPQNLSASRPQDRQFILSSKKLLLSDSGFYLCAWREGRREQFFGPGTRLTVL.

The chain couples TRBV5-4 to TRBJ1-5; TRBD1 matches at 9 bases. This CDR3 spans 15 amino acids. The V and J ends lost 0 bases and 2 bases, in that order; junction bases with no gene match: 0. From germline, CDR1 is SGHNT and CDR2 YYREEE (reference sequence). CDR3 in DNA: TGTGCCAGCAGCTTGGGGGACAGGGGCAATCAGCCCCAGCATTTT. Translating it yields CASSLGDRGNQPQHF.

The chain is built from TRBV19 and TRBJ1-1, with TRBD1 identical over 8 bases. This CDR3 has 13 residues. V shed 8 bases, J shed 6 bases, and the junction held 8 bases outside the gene matches. Germline lookup yields CDR1 LNHDA and CDR2 SQIVND (reference sequence). CDR3 sequence: CASLTPDRAEAFF. CDR3 bases: TGTGCCAGTTTGACCCCGGACAGGGCTGAAGCTTTCTTT.

The chain uses TRBV7-3 and TRBJ2-7; TRBD2 agrees at 8 bases. Germline V gives CDR1 SGHTA, CDR2 FQGTGA. The CDR3 has 17 amino acids. V shed 0 bases, J shed 10 bases, and the junction held 17 bases outside the gene matches. The CDR3 sequence: CASSLTVVTGGPPRQYF. Written as DNA, the CDR3 is TGTGCCAGCAGCTTAACGGTGGTGACGGGAGGGCCCCCACGTCAGTACTTC.

This sequence joins TRBV6-5 and TRBJ2-5; 8 nucleotides line up with TRBD1. CDR1 is MNHEY and CDR2 is SVGAGI in the germline V gene. The CDR3 spans 13 residues. J was trimmed by 5 bases and V by 5 bases; bases with no gene match: 4. The CDR3 loop is CASSQRQGETQYF. CDR3 bases: TGTGCCAGCAGTCAGCGACAGGGGGAGACCCAGTACTTC.

This chain links TRBV10-1 with TRBJ1-5, with 8 bases identical to TRBD1. The CDR3 has 14 residues. V was clipped by 4 bases and J by 6 bases; unmatched bases: 5. Germline V gene data show CDR1 as WNHNN and CDR2 as SYGVQD (reference sequence). In nucleotides, the CDR3 is TGCGCCAGCAGTGGACAGGGGATGGGTCAGCCCCAGCATTTT. Its translation: CASSGQGMGQPQHF.

The chain carries TRBV14 and TRBJ2-7, with a weak D call TRBD2 (6 bases). The CDR3 extends over 15 amino acids. Germline CDR1 reads SGHDN; CDR2 reads FVKESK. V shed 4 bases and J shed 2 bases, with 15 bases lying between them. CDR3 coding DNA: TGTGCCAGCAGCCCTACCGGGAGTCTCCCCTACGAGCAGTACTTC. This sequence encodes CASSPTGSLPYEQYF.

The sample holds a few counts of this clone. This chain connects TRBV6-5 to TRBJ2-2; 8 bases align to TRBD1. The CDR3 extends over 14 amino acids. J lost 0 bases, V lost 6 bases, and 0 bases had no gene match. Germline loops: CDR1 MNHEY, CDR2 SVGAGI. The CDR3 sequence is CASRGQANTGELFF. DNA for the CDR3: TGTGCCAGCAGGGGACAGGCGAACACCGGGGAGCTGTTTTTT.

The chain links TRBV5-6 to TRBJ1-5, with 7 positions matching TRBD1. The CDR3 has 14 residues. V shed 4 bases and J 6 bases; nucleotides not matched to a gene: 7. In germline, CDR1 is SGHDT, CDR2 YYEEEE. The CDR3 coding sequence is TGTGCCAGCAGCCGACAGGGCCTCCCTCAGCCCCAGCATTTT. Translation gives CASSRQGLPQPQHF.